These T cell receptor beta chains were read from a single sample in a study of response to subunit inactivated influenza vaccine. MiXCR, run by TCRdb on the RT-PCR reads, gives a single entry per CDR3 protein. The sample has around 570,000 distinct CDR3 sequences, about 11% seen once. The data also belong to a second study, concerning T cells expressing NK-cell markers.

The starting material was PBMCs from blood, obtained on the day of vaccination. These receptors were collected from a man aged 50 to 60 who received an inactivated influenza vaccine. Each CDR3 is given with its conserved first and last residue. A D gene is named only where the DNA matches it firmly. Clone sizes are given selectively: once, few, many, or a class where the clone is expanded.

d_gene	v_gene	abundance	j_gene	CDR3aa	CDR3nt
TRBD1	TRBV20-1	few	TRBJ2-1	CSARPGQGRNEQFF	TGCAGTGCTAGACCGGGACAGGGTAGGAATGAGCAGTTCTTC
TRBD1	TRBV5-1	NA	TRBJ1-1	CASGTTGDPLTEAFF	TGCGCCAGCGGAACCACAGGGGACCCCCTCACTGAAGCTTTCTTT
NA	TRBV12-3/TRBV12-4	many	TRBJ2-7	CASSPQAGATYEQYF	TGTGCCAGCAGTCCACAGGCGGGGGCGACCTACGAGCAGTACTTC
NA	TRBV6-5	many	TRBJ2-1	CASSWGDIPYNEQFF	TGTGCCAGCAGTTGGGGGGACATCCCCTACAATGAGCAGTTCTTC
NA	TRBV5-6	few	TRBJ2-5	CASSPGPLYRRHQETQYF	TGTGCCAGCAGCCCTGGGCCATTATACAGGAGGCACCAAGAGACCCAGTACTTC
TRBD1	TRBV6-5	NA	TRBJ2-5	CASSYSYRGQETQYF	TGTGCCAGCAGTTACTCGTACAGGGGGCAAGAGACCCAGTACTTC
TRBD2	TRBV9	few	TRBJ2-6	CASSVGAGRFSGANVLTF	TGTGCCAGCAGCGTCGGAGCGGGACGTTTCTCTGGGGCCAACGTCCTGACTTTC
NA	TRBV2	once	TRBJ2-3	CASRPDGVWTDTQYF	TGTGCCAGCAGACCTGACGGGGTATGGACAGATACGCAGTATTTT
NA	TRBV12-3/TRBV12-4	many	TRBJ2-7	CASSLRGRSSYEQYF	TGTGCCAGCAGTTTGAGAGGGCGGAGCTCCTACGAGCAGTACTTC
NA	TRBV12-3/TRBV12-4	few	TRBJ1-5	CASSFGVGSNQPQHF	TGTGCCAGCAGTTTCGGGGTAGGCAGCAATCAGCCCCAGCATTTT
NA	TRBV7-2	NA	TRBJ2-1	CASSSGGWNEQFF	TGTGCCAGCAGCTCCGGGGGCTGGAATGAGCAGTTCTTC
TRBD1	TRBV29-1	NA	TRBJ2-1	CSEGQGFEQFF	TGCAGCGAGGGACAGGGTTTCGAGCAGTTCTTC
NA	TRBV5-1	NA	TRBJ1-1	CASSMGGGRTNTEAFF	TGCGCCAGCAGCATGGGGGGGGGCCGGACGAACACTGAAGCTTTCTTT
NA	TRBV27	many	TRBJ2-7	CASSLTFAVSYEQYF	TGTGCCAGCAGTTTAACTTTTGCGGTTTCCTACGAGCAGTACTTC
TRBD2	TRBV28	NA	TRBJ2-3	CAGSGGRRDTQYF	TGTGCCGGTAGCGGGGGGAGAAGAGATACGCAGTATTTT
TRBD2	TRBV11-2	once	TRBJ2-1	CASSRPLAGAFF	TGTGCCAGCAGTCGACCTTTAGCGGGAGCATTCTTC
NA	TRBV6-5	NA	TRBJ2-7	CASSYSSSAGGLIYEQYF	TGTGCCAGCAGTTACTCGAGCTCGGCAGGGGGGCTGATCTACGAGCAGTACTTC
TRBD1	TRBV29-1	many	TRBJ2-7	CSVGQGGYEQYF	TGCAGCGTGGGACAGGGGGGCTACGAGCAGTACTTC
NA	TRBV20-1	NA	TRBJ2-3	CSARDLRGPDTQYF	TGCAGTGCTAGAGACCTCCGGGGCCCAGATACGCAGTATTTT
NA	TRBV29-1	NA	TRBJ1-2	CSVPDRNYGYTF	TGCAGCGTCCCCGACAGAAACTATGGCTACACCTTC
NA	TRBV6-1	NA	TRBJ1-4	CASRRDGTNEKLFF	TGTGCCAGCCGAAGGGACGGAACTAATGAAAAACTGTTTTTT
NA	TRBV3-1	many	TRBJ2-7	CASSQGSTGEQYF	TGTGCCAGCAGCCAAGGCTCGACGGGGGAGCAGTACTTC
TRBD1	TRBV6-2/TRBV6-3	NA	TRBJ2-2	CASSTQGFGELFF	TGTGCCAGCAGCACACAGGGGTTCGGGGAGCTGTTTTTT
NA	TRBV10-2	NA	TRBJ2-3	CASSEYQGPPGDTQYF	TGCGCCAGCAGTGAATATCAGGGGCCCCCTGGGGATACGCAGTATTTT
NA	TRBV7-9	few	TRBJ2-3	CASSYPGGALDTQYF	TGTGCCAGCAGCTACCCAGGGGGGGCCTTAGATACGCAGTATTTT
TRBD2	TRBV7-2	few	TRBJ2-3	CASLGGRGVPDTQYF	TGTGCCAGCCTCGGGGGGAGGGGAGTTCCAGATACGCAGTATTTT
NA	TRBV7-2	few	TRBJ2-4	CASSLAAVGIQYF	TGTGCCAGCAGCTTAGCAGCGGTGGGCATTCAGTACTTC
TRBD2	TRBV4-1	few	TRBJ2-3	CASSQGLAGGHTDTQYF	TGCGCCAGCAGCCAAGGCTTAGCGGGGGGCCACACAGATACGCAGTATTTT
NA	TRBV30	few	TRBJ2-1	CAWSVRRRISEQFF	TGTGCCTGGAGTGTACGAAGACGTATCAGTGAGCAGTTCTTC
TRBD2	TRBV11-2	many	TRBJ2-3	CASSPVAGGRDTQYF	TGTGCCAGCAGCCCAGTAGCGGGGGGGCGAGATACGCAGTATTTT
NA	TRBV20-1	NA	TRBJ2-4	CSASWLTGTKNIQYF	TGCAGTGCTAGTTGGCTGACCGGGACCAAAAACATTCAGTACTTC
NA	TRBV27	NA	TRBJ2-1	CASRHGAASYNEQFF	TGTGCCAGCAGACACGGAGCGGCGTCCTACAATGAGCAGTTCTTC
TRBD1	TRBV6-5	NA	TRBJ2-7	CASSSEDRGYEQYF	TGTGCCAGCAGTTCCGAGGACAGGGGCTACGAGCAGTACTTC
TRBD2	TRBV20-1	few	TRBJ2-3	CSAEAGLAGSTDTQYF	TGCAGTGCAGAAGCGGGACTAGCGGGGAGCACAGATACGCAGTATTTT
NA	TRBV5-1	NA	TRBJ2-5	CASTASDGETQYF	TGCGCCAGCACAGCTAGCGACGGCGAGACCCAGTACTTC
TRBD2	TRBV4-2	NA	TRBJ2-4	CASSQVKGLANIQYF	TGTGCCAGCAGCCAAGTTAAGGGACTAGCGAACATTCAGTACTTC
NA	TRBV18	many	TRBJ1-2	CASSPGQNYGYTF	TGTGCCAGCTCACCAGGACAGAACTATGGCTACACCTTC
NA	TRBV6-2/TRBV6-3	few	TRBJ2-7	CASRGWDEQYF	TGTGCCAGCAGAGGGTGGGACGAGCAGTACTTC
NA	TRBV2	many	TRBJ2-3	CASRRGGSTDTQYF	TGTGCCAGCAGACGAGGGGGAAGCACAGATACGCAGTATTTT
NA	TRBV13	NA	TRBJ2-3	CASSLVSDGPSTDTQYF	TGTGCCAGCAGCTTAGTTTCGGACGGCCCTAGCACAGATACGCAGTATTTT
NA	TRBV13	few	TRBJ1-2	CASSLRDWLRYTF	TGTGCCAGCAGCCTCCGGGATTGGCTGCGCTACACCTTC
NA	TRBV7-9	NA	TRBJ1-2	CASSLGRQVGYTF	TGTGCCAGCAGCTTAGGTCGGCAGGTTGGCTACACCTTC
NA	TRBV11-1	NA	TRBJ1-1	CASSSAAQRDTEAFF	TGTGCCAGCAGCTCGGCGGCACAGCGGGACACTGAAGCTTTCTTT
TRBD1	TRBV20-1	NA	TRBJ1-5	CSAQDRAGSQPQHF	TGCAGTGCCCAGGACAGGGCTGGTTCTCAGCCCCAGCATTTT
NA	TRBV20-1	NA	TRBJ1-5	CSARDSSKGGRGAQHF	TGCAGTGCTAGAGATTCGTCGAAGGGCGGTCGGGGGGCCCAGCATTTT